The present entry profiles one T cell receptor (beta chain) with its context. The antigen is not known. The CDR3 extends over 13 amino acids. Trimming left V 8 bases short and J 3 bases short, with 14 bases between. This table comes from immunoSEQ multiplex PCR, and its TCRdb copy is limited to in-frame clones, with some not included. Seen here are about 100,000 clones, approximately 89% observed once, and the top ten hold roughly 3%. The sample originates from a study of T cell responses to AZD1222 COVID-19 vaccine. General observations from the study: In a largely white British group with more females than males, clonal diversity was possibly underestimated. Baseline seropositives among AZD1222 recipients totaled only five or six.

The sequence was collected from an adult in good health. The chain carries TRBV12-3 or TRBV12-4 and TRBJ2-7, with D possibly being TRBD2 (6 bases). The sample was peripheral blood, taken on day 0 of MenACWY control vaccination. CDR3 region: CASRGGTFYEQYF. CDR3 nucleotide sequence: TGTGCCAGCCGGGGTGGGACTTTCTACGAGCAGTACTTC.